One and the same sample provided the 20 T cell receptor beta chains below, sequenced in a study of vaccination and CD4 T cells after COVID-19. CD4+ T cells that had been cultured provided DNA sequenced with the Oncomine TCR Beta short-read assay. TCRdb recomputed calls from the PCR reads with MiXCR, one row per CDR3 protein. The table includes roughly 14,000 distinct CDR3 sequences, around 21% detected once. No antigens are known for them. Described treatment: approximately 11-day PBMC culture with coronavirus spike peptide pools or control peptides (ViraFEST assay). Sequencing was carried out using cultured CD4+ T cells from blood. The receptors come from a human donor with COVID-19.

With regard to this clonotype: The CDR3 end shows no conserved phenylalanine or tryptophan, and so a read error is likely. The chain has TRBV6-2 or TRBV6-3 and TRBJ1-2, with a weak D call TRBD1 (5 bases). V was pared by 8 bases and J by 0 bases, with 16 bases between. CDR1 is MNHEY and CDR2 is SVGEGT in the germline V gene. The CDR3 has 15 residues. The CDR3: CASRQGVSANYGYTL. The CDR3 nucleotides are TGTGCCAGCCGCCAAGGGGTTTCAGCTAACTATGGCTACACCCTC.

This clonotype was counted a few times. The chain has TRBV12-3 or TRBV12-4 and TRBJ2-7, with TRBD2 as a possible D gene (5 bases). V was clipped by 6 bases and J by 3 bases, with 12 bases between them. CDR3 length: 13 residues. The CDR3 is CASREGGSYEQYF. In DNA form, the CDR3 reads TGTGCCAGCAGAGAGGGTGGTAGCTACGAGCAGTACTTC.

The sample holds a few counts of this clonotype. The chain combines TRBV5-1 with TRBJ1-2, with D perhaps TRBD1 (5 bases). Germline V gene sequence: CDR1 SGHRS, CDR2 YFSETQ. V was shortened by 2 bases and J by 3 bases, with 8 bases between the two germline ends. This CDR3 has 13 amino acids. CDR3 in DNA: TGCGCCAGCAGCTTAGGGGAGGACTATGGCTACACCTTC. Amino acids: CASSLGEDYGYTF.

This clonotype was detected a few times. The chain links TRBV6-1 to TRBJ1-1; no reliable D call. Germline V gives CDR1 MNHNS, CDR2 SASEGT. The CDR3 has 11 residues. With 6 bases removed from V and 6 bases from J, the gap between germline ends came to 8 bases. CDR3 bases: TGTGCCAGCAGGGACCTTGCTGAAGCTTTCTTT. Translated, it gives CASRDLAEAFF.

This chain uses TRBV30 with TRBJ1-2; D remains ambiguous. Germline loops: CDR1 GTSNPN, CDR2 SVGIG (reference sequence). This CDR3 is 13 amino acids long. Deletions cut 0 bases from V and 3 bases from J, with 8 bases between. This chain's CDR3 is CAWSVGRYYGYTF. CDR3 DNA: TGTGCCTGGAGTGTAGGACGGTACTATGGCTACACCTTC.

This clonotype has only a few counts. This chain connects TRBV10-3 to TRBJ2-1; D gene ambiguous. The V gene lost 4 bases and the J gene lost 6 bases, with 10 bases spanning the gap. The CDR3 has 13 amino acids. Per the germline V gene, CDR1 is ENHRY and CDR2 is SYGVKD. The CDR3 region has the DNA TGTGCCATCAGTGCTCCGCGGTTCAATGAGCAGTTCTTC. Its translation is CAISAPRFNEQFF.

This clonotype was counted between two and nine times. V and J are TRBV11-2 and TRBJ2-7, with unresolved D. The germline V and J ends were trimmed by 1 base and 2 bases, with 12 bases remaining between them. Germline assignment: CDR1 SGHAT and CDR2 FQNNGV. CDR3 length: 15 amino acids. The CDR3 coding sequence is TGTGCCAGCAGCTTAGCTTTACAGTCGGCCTACGAGCAGTACTTC. The encoded protein is CASSLALQSAYEQYF. Full variable domain (remainder filled in from reference TRBV11-2 and TRBJ2-7): EAGVAQSPRYKIIEKRQSVAFWCNPISGHATLYWYQQILGQGPKLLIQFQNNGVVDDSQLPKDRFSAERLKGVDSTLKIQPAKLEDSAVYLCASSLALQSAYEQYFGPGTRLTVT.

The chain combines TRBV5-8 with TRBJ1-2; D call uncertain. The germline CDR1 and CDR2 sequences are SGHTS and YDEGEE. V was cut by 0 bases and J by 5 bases, with 8 bases left in between. This CDR3 contains 13 residues. CDR3 bases: TGTGCCAGCAGCTTGGAGGGTCGGTATGGCTACACCTTC. Amino acid sequence: CASSLEGRYGYTF.

CDR3 sequence reads: CASSQGAIRSNYGYTF. CDR3 DNA sequence: TGTGCCAGCAGCCAGGGGGCTATCAGATCTAACTATGGCTACACCTTC. The chain links TRBV7-2 to TRBJ1-2; 8 positions match TRBD1. Trimming at V came to 5 bases and at J to 0 bases, leaving 8 bases not matched to a gene. The germline V gene has CDR1 SGHTA and CDR2 FQGNSA. The CDR3 length is 16 residues.

The chain joins TRBV4-1 to TRBJ1-2, with 8 bases fitting TRBD1. V shed 0 bases and J 0 bases; nucleotides not matched to a gene: 3. CDR3 size: 16 residues. The germline V gene has CDR1 MGHRA and CDR2 YSYEKL. The CDR3 DNA reads TGCGCCAGCAGCCAAGATGCGGACAGGGCTAACTATGGCTACACCTTC. It is translated as CASSQDADRANYGYTF.

V gene TRBV19 combines with J gene TRBJ2-2, with D tentatively TRBD1 (6 bases). Trimming took off 2 bases at V and 7 bases at J, with 17 bases between the two ends. This CDR3 region has 16 residues. The germline V gene encodes CDR1 LNHDA and CDR2 SQIVND (reference sequence). The CDR3 DNA reads as TGTGCCAGTAGTATACGGTTGGGGTGGGGACACGGGGAGCTGTTTTTT. As protein: CASSIRLGWGHGELFF.

The chain employs TRBV20-1 and TRBJ2-7; D is perhaps TRBD1 or TRBD2 (5 bases each). The CDR3 covers 13 residues. CDR1 and CDR2 from the germline V gene are DFQATT and SNEGSKA (reference sequence). Trimming cost V 5 bases and J 3 bases, with 14 bases left between them. The CDR3 region has the DNA TGCAGTGCTTTGCTGCCAGGGAGCTACGAGCAGTACTTC. It encodes CSALLPGSYEQYF.

The V and J genes are TRBV15 and TRBJ1-4, with D perhaps TRBD1 (5 bases). This CDR3 spans 18 amino acids. V was cut by 11 bases and J by 0 bases, with 25 bases left in between. CDR1 and CDR2 from the germline V gene are LNHNV and YYDKDF (reference sequence). The CDR3 coding sequence is TGTGCCGCCACCCCGCTCGGTGGTACAGGTGCAACTAATGAAAAACTGTTTTTT. Translated, it gives CAATPLGGTGATNEKLFF.

This chain connects TRBV20-1 to TRBJ2-1; D perhaps matches TRBD2 (5 bases). In germline, CDR1 is DFQATT, CDR2 SNEGSKA (reference sequence). This CDR3 has 14 residues. Trimming shortened V by 0 bases and J by 0 bases, and 6 bases separated the two germline ends. The CDR3 is CSARDTSSYNEQFF. CDR3 nucleotide sequence: TGCAGTGCTAGAGACACTAGCTCCTACAATGAGCAGTTCTTC.

The chain has TRBV19 and TRBJ1-4; 7 nucleotides align to TRBD1. Germline V gene sequence: CDR1 LNHDA, CDR2 SQIVND (reference sequence). The CDR3 sequence is 15 residues long. J gave up 5 bases and V 4 bases, and 7 bases lay outside the gene matches. DNA of the CDR3: TGTGCCAGTAGTAATCACAGGGGTGGCAATGAAAAACTGTTTTTT. Translation: CASSNHRGGNEKLFF.

A few counts support this clonotype. The chain links TRBV6-1 to TRBJ1-6; 12 nucleotides line up with TRBD1. Germline V gives CDR1 MNHNS, CDR2 SASEGT. The CDR3 length is 18 residues. V dropped 6 bases and J dropped 10; count of bases not matched to a gene: 16. In DNA form, the CDR3 reads TGTGCCAGCAGCCGGGGGGGGACAGGGGGCATTATCGGATCACCCCTCCACTTT. This codes for CASSRGGTGGIIGSPLHF.

This clonotype rates as medium-sized. The chain has TRBV7-9 and TRBJ2-1; the match to TRBD1 covers 8 bases. The V and J ends lost 2 bases and 6 bases, in that order; junction bases with no gene match: 6. CDR1 and CDR2 (germline): SEHNR, FQNEAQ (reference sequence). The CDR3 is 15 amino acids. This CDR3 reads CASSLFTGGLNEQFF. Written as DNA, the CDR3 is TGTGCCAGCAGCTTATTTACAGGGGGGCTCAATGAGCAGTTCTTC.

The chain uses TRBV29-1 and TRBJ1-1, with D possibly being TRBD1 (6 bases). V gave up 2 bases and J gave up 7 bases, with 17 bases separating them. Germline V gives CDR1 SQVTM, CDR2 ANQGSEA. The CDR3 runs 14 residues. CDR3 DNA sequence: TGCAGCGTTGAACCATTCGGGGGGCAGGGTGAAGCTTTCTTT. Translated: CSVEPFGGQGEAFF.

This chain connects TRBV10-1 to TRBJ1-1; tentatively, D is TRBD1 (6 bases). The CDR3 is 14 amino acids. In germline, CDR1 is WNHNN, CDR2 SYGVQD (reference sequence). V dropped 6 bases and J dropped 4 bases, with 15 bases sitting between them. DNA for the CDR3: TGCGCCAGCAGACCACAGGGTGTAGGCACTGAAGCTTTCTTT. Encoded protein: CASRPQGVGTEAFF.

This clonotype was seen more than once but under ten times. This chain uses TRBV7-6 with TRBJ2-4; no definite D call. CDR1 SGHVS and CDR2 FNYEAQ come from the germline V gene. The CDR3 loop spans 16 amino acids. The germline V and J ends were trimmed by 4 bases and 2 bases, with 15 bases remaining between them. The CDR3 sequence: CASSSATDSTKNIQYF. For the CDR3, the DNA is TGTGCCAGCAGCTCCGCCACGGATTCAACCAAAAACATTCAGTACTTC.